The 27 T cell receptor beta chains listed next were all sequenced from one sample in a study of T cells in Graves' hyperthyroidism and ophthalmopathy. The TCR beta CDR3 regions underwent amplification using RNA transcripts as the source. The HTBI primer set was used in a first-round RT-PCR of the TCR CDR3. Each CDR3 protein gets one entry after TCRdb re-called the multiplex PCR reads with MiXCR. The sample carries approximately 690,000 distinct CDR3 sequences, 13% to 15% recorded once. The sample consisted of blood. The receptor source for this set is a woman in her 50s with Graves' ophthalmopathy.

The chain links TRBV29-1 to TRBJ2-3; no reliable D call. Per germline, CDR1 SQVTM and CDR2 ANQGSEA. The V end was cut by 7 bases, the J end by 4 bases, with 21 bases between. This CDR3 is built from 15 residues. CDR3 sequence (DNA): TGCAGCGCCTCCCGATCAGGAGCTCCCCCAGATACGCAGTATTTT. This translates into CSASRSGAPPDTQYF.

This clonotype was counted at least ten times. The chain uses TRBV7-8 and TRBJ1-1, with no clear D. V gave up 6 bases and J gave up 2 bases, with 10 bases separating them. This CDR3 spans 13 amino acids. Germline V gene lookup returns CDR1 SGHVS and CDR2 FQNEAQ. CDR3 coding DNA: TGTGCCAGCAGGGAGGGTTTTAACACTGAAGCTTTCTTT. It translates to CASREGFNTEAFF. The full variable domain, its missing parts supplied by reference TRBV7-8 and TRBJ1-1, is GAGVSQSPRYKVAKRGQDVALRCDPISGHVSLFWYQQALGQGPEFLTYFQNEAQLDKSGLPSDRFFAERPEGSVSTLKIQRTQQEDSAVYLCASREGFNTEAFFGQGTRLTVV.

This clonotype was observed at least ten times. The rearrangement joins TRBV7-3 to TRBJ2-3, with 7 bases lining up with TRBD1. The CDR3 has 15 residues. The J segment lost 0 bases and the V segment lost 5 bases, leaving 5 bases of the junction unmatched. The germline gives CDR1 SGHTA, CDR2 FQGTGA. CDR3 region: CASSIGTASTDTQYF. In nucleotides, the CDR3 is TGTGCCAGCAGCATAGGGACAGCCAGCACAGATACGCAGTATTTT.

The V and J genes are TRBV5-4 and TRBJ2-1, with a tentative D call TRBD2 (5 bases). Trimming pared 4 bases from V and 2 bases from J, leaving 16 bases between. Germline-derived CDR1 and CDR2 are SGHNT and YYREEE (reference sequence). The CDR3 is 16 residues long. The CDR3 bases are TGTGCCAGCAGCGAACTTAGGAGCGGACCCTACAATGAGCAGTTCTTC. Translation: CASSELRSGPYNEQFF.

In its sample, this clonotype was seen many times. This chain links TRBV30 with TRBJ2-7, with 8 nucleotides matching TRBD1. The CDR3 has 17 amino acids. With 2 bases clipped from V and 3 bases from J, the junction kept 15 bases outside the gene matches. Germline V CDR1 and CDR2: GTSNPN, SVGIG (reference sequence). The CDR3 is CAWSPQVSGTGVYEQYF. In DNA form, the CDR3 reads TGTGCCTGGAGTCCTCAGGTTTCCGGGACAGGTGTCTACGAGCAGTACTTC.

This clonotype occurred a few times. The rearrangement links TRBV28 to TRBJ2-3, with D unclear. The CDR3 is 14 amino acids. Germline assignment: CDR1 MDHEN and CDR2 SYDVKM. Deletions cut 3 bases from V and 8 bases from J, with 15 bases between. The CDR3 spells CASSLLPLAVTQYF. The CDR3 nucleotides are TGTGCCAGCAGTTTGCTTCCCCTCGCTGTTACGCAGTATTTT.

This chain connects TRBV6-2 or TRBV6-3 to TRBJ2-7, with 13 bases identical to TRBD2. CDR1 and CDR2 from the germline V gene are MNHEY and SVGEGT. V lost 6 bases and J lost 3; bases outside the gene matches: 11. The CDR3 consists of 17 residues. The CDR3 DNA reads as TGTGCCAGCAGACTAGGACTAGCGGGAGCCTCCTTCTACGAGCAGTACTTC. Translated: CASRLGLAGASFYEQYF.

The V and J genes are TRBV6-2 or TRBV6-3 and TRBJ2-7; 9 positions match TRBD1. The V segment lost 6 bases and the J segment 7 bases; nucleotides outside the gene matches: 13. Germline-derived CDR1 and CDR2 are MNHEY and SVGEGT. The CDR3 is made up of 15 amino acids. The CDR3 spells CASSRPGQGNREQYF. CDR3 in DNA: TGTGCCAGCAGCCGACCGGGACAGGGTAACCGAGAGCAGTACTTC.

The chain carries TRBV10-3 and TRBJ2-7; D uncertain. The end of the DNA is better explained by TRBJ2-1, so the J call may be wrong. This CDR3 has 11 residues. Germline V lookup: CDR1 ENHRY, CDR2 SYGVKD. The CDR3 DNA reads TGTGCCATCAGTGTTGGCTACGAGCAGTTCTTC. Translation gives CAISVGYEQFF.

This clonotype was counted at least ten times. The chain joins TRBV20-1 to TRBJ2-1; D possibly matches TRBD1 or TRBD2 (5 bases each). Trimming pared 6 bases from V and 2 bases from J, leaving 11 bases between. The CDR3 is 13 residues long. Per germline, CDR1 DFQATT and CDR2 SNEGSKA (reference sequence). The CDR3, as DNA: TGCAGTGCCGCGGTGGGGGCCTACAATGAGCAGTTCTTC. Amino acids: CSAAVGAYNEQFF.

This clonotype showed up many times. The genes are TRBV27 and TRBJ1-3; perhaps TRBD1 as D (6 bases). Trimming removed 2 bases at V and 0 bases at J, with 17 bases between. Germline assignment: CDR1 MNHEY and CDR2 SMNVEV (reference sequence). The CDR3 is 18 residues long. The CDR3 is CASSLHPSTGDSGNTIYF. The CDR3 DNA sequence: TGTGCCAGCAGTTTACATCCGTCGACAGGTGACTCTGGAAACACCATATATTTT.

The sample holds many counts of this clonotype. The chain recombines TRBV30 with TRBJ1-5; 7 nucleotides match TRBD1. J gave up 6 bases and V 0 bases, and 5 bases lay outside the gene matches. The CDR3 covers 14 residues. CDR1 and CDR2 (germline): GTSNPN, SVGIG (reference sequence). Written as DNA, the CDR3 is TGTGCCTGGAGTGTATCAGGGGGTGGTCAGCCCCAGCATTTT. Protein product: CAWSVSGGGQPQHF.

CDR3 protein: CASSMVTVNQPQHF. The CDR3 DNA reads TGTGCCAGTAGTATGGTCACGGTAAATCAGCCCCAGCATTTT. The chain joins TRBV19 to TRBJ1-5; the D is unclear. V dropped 3 bases and J dropped 4 bases, with 10 bases sitting between them. Germline V gene lookup returns CDR1 LNHDA and CDR2 SQIVND (reference sequence). This CDR3 has 14 amino acids.

This clonotype was detected only a few times. The chain joins TRBV6-4 to TRBJ2-1; 9 nucleotides align to TRBD1. Unmatched junction bases numbered 3, after V lost 2 bases and J lost 4 bases. The CDR3 runs 15 residues. The V gene's germline CDR1 is MRHNA and CDR2 SNTAGT. The CDR3 nucleotides are TGTGCCAGCAGTGACCCGGGACAGGGATACAATGAGCAGTTCTTC. Amino acids: CASSDPGQGYNEQFF.

This chain connects TRBV12-3 or TRBV12-4 to TRBJ2-1; TRBD2 matches at 12 bases. CDR3 length: 14 residues. V lost 7 bases, J lost 6 bases, and 4 bases stayed unmatched. The CDR3 region is CASTQGLAGNEQFF. In DNA form, the CDR3 reads TGTGCCAGCACCCAGGGACTAGCGGGCAATGAGCAGTTCTTC.

This clonotype has ten or more counts. V and J are TRBV7-9 and TRBJ2-7; TRBD1 aligns across 7 bases. V was clipped by 4 bases and J by 4 bases; unmatched bases: 10. This CDR3 has 15 amino acids. The germline gives CDR1 SEHNR, CDR2 FQNEAQ (reference sequence). CDR3 sequence reads: CASSSYRDRVYEQYF. The CDR3 nucleotides read TGTGCCAGCAGCTCCTACCGGGACAGAGTATACGAGCAGTACTTC.

This clonotype was counted between two and nine times. V gene TRBV13 combines with J gene TRBJ2-3; 11 bases are shared with TRBD2. The germline V gene encodes CDR1 PRHDT and CDR2 FYEKMQ (reference sequence). The CDR3 length is 16 residues. J was trimmed by 4 bases and V by 5 bases; bases with no gene match: 8. Here the CDR3 reads CASSILAGGPSDTQYF. In nucleotides, the CDR3 is TGTGCCAGCAGCATCTTAGCGGGAGGGCCCTCAGATACGCAGTATTTT.

With regard to this clonotype: This may be a read error, as it is one base from a much larger clone. The rearrangement links TRBV3-1 to TRBJ2-1; TRBD2 matches at 7 bases. This CDR3 spans 14 amino acids. CDR1 and CDR2 (germline): LGHDT, YNNKEL (reference sequence). The CDR3 coding sequence is TGTGCCCGCAGCCAAGAGGGCGGGAGTGGGGAGCAGTTCTTC. Translated, it gives CARSQEGGSGEQFF.

This clonotype has at least ten counts. The rearrangement joins TRBV20-1 to TRBJ1-1; a weak D match, TRBD1 (5 bases). The V end lost 5 bases, the J end lost 0 bases, and 16 bases lay between the germline ends. Germline lookup yields CDR1 DFQATT and CDR2 SNEGSKA (reference sequence). This CDR3 is built from 15 residues. This CDR3 is CSAGWTKPMNTEAFF. The CDR3 nucleotides are TGCAGTGCTGGATGGACAAAACCCATGAACACTGAAGCTTTCTTT.

This clonotype was picked up many times. The V gene is TRBV30, the J gene TRBJ1-5; 10 bases are shared with TRBD1. CDR3 length equals 15 residues. V trimming: 3 bases; J trimming: 6 bases; junction bases outside the gene matches: 8. Germline CDR1 is GTSNPN and CDR2 is SVGIG (reference sequence). In DNA, the CDR3 is TGTGCCTGGAGAGAGGGACAGGGGTCTCGTCAGCCCCAGCATTTT. Encoded protein: CAWREGQGSRQPQHF.

This clonotype was counted at least ten times. The CDR3 DNA follows: TGTGCCAGCAGTTCCGGACCTTTCGGGGGGAACATTCAGTACTTC. Its protein product is CASSSGPFGGNIQYF. V and J are TRBV7-2 and TRBJ2-4; 7 positions agree with TRBD2. Trimming removed 6 bases from V and 7 bases from J; junction bases left unmatched: 12. Germline V CDR1 and CDR2: SGHTA, FQGNSA. This CDR3 is built from 15 residues. Looking up the rest from reference TRBV7-2 and TRBJ2-4 gives the full variable domain: GAGVSQSPSNKVTEKGKDVELRCDPISGHTALYWYRQSLGQGLEFLIYFQGNSAPDKSGLPSDRFSAERTGGSVSTLTIQRTQQEDSAVYLCASSSGPFGGNIQYFGAGTRLSVL.

The V and J genes are TRBV6-1 and TRBJ1-2; weak D call: TRBD1 (6 bases). The ends were cut back, 5 bases at V and 6 bases at J, with 13 bases in the middle. The CDR3 is 13 amino acids. Germline CDR1 and CDR2: MNHNS and SASEGT. The CDR3 DNA is TGTGCCAGCAGTCGACAGGCGGCGGATGGCTACACCTTC. The encoded protein is CASSRQAADGYTF.

The chain employs TRBV7-2 and TRBJ2-2, with 12 bases lining up with TRBD2. This CDR3 comprises 15 residues. V dropped 9 bases and J dropped 3; count of bases not matched to a gene: 5. The V gene's germline CDR1 is SGHTA and CDR2 FQGNSA. The CDR3 DNA reads as TGTGCCAGTTTACTAGCGGGAGGATACACCGGGGAGCTGTTTTTT. It codes for CASLLAGGYTGELFF.

The sample holds many counts of this clonotype. This chain connects TRBV2 to TRBJ1-1, with a tentative D call TRBD1 (6 bases). Germline assignment: CDR1 SNHLY and CDR2 FYNNEI. The CDR3 is 17 residues long. The germline V and J ends were trimmed by 0 bases and 0 bases, with 14 bases remaining between them. CDR3 in DNA: TGTGCCAGCAGTGAAGCACAGGGAAGGCCTTTGAACACTGAAGCTTTCTTT. The encoded protein is CASSEAQGRPLNTEAFF.

The J gene is TRBJ2-7, the V gene TRBV5-1; 7 bases are a match to TRBD2. This CDR3 spans 15 amino acids. The J segment lost 5 bases and the V segment lost 4 bases, leaving 12 bases of the junction unmatched. Germline lookup yields CDR1 SGHRS and CDR2 YFSETQ. In DNA form, the CDR3 reads TGCGCCAGCAGCCGGGAGGTAGGGAGGACTCACGAGCAGTACTTC. Translated: CASSREVGRTHEQYF. Filled out from reference TRBV5-1 and TRBJ2-7, the complete variable domain reads KAGVTQTPRYLIKTRGQQVTLSCSPISGHRSVSWYQQTPGQGLQFLFEYFSETQRNKGNFPGRFSGRQFSNSRSEMNVSTLELGDSALYLCASSREVGRTHEQYFGPGTRLTVT.

This clonotype was observed many times. V usage is TRBV12-3 or TRBV12-4 and J usage is TRBJ2-1, with 12 bases fitting TRBD1. This CDR3 region has 15 residues. V lost 6 bases to trimming and J lost 6 bases; unmatched junction nucleotides: 6. The CDR3 coding sequence is TGTGCCAGCAGCCCGGGACAGGGGGCTTTCAATGAGCAGTTCTTC. Its protein product is CASSPGQGAFNEQFF.

This clonotype came up many times. The chain uses TRBV7-2 and TRBJ1-3; the match to TRBD1 covers 9 bases. The trim removed 5 bases at V and 3 bases at J, leaving 2 bases unmatched. CDR3 length: 14 amino acids. CDR1 and CDR2 from the germline V gene are SGHTA and FQGNSA. The chain's CDR3 is CASSVTGGGNTIYF. Here the CDR3 DNA reads TGTGCCAGCAGCGTGACAGGGGGTGGAAACACCATATATTTT. Looking up the rest from reference TRBV7-2 and TRBJ1-3 gives the full variable domain: GAGVSQSPSNKVTEKGKDVELRCDPISGHTALYWYRQSLGQGLEFLIYFQGNSAPDKSGLPSDRFSAERTGGSVSTLTIQRTQQEDSAVYLCASSVTGGGNTIYFGEGSWLTVV.